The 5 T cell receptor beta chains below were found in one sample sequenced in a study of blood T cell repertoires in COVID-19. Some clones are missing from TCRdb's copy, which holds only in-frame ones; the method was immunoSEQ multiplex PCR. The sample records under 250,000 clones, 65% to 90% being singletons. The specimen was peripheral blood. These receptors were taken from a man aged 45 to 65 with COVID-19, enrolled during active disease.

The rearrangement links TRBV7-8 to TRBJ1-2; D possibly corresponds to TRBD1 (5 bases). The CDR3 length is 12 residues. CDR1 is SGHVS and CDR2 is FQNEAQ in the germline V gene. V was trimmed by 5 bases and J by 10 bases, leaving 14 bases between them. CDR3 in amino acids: CASSPDTTAYTF. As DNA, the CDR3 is TGTGCCAGCAGCCCGGACACTACTGCCTACACCTTC.

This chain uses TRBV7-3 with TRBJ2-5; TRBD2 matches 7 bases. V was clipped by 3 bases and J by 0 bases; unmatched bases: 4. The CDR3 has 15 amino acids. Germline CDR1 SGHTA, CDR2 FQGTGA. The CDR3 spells CASSFHGGYQETQYF. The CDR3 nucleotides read TGTGCCAGCAGCTTCCACGGGGGGTACCAAGAGACCCAGTACTTC.

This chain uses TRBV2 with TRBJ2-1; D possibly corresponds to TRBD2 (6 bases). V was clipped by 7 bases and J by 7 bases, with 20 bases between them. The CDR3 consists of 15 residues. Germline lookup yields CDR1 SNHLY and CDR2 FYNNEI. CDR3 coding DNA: TGTGCCAGCATAAGTGAGCGGGTCCCCGGGAATGAGCAGTTCTTC. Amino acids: CASISERVPGNEQFF.

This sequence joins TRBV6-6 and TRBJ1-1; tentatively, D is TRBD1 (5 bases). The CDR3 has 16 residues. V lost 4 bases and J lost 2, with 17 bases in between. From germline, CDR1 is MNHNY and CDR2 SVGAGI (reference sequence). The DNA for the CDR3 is TGTGCCAGCAGTTTTCCTCCCGGGGGTTCTAACACTGAAGCTTTCTTT. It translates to CASSFPPGGSNTEAFF.

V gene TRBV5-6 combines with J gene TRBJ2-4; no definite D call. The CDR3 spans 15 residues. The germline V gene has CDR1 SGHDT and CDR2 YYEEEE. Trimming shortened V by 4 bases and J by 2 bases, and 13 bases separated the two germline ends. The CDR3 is CASSQNTRPKNIQYF. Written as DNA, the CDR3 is TGTGCCAGCAGCCAAAATACGAGGCCCAAAAACATTCAGTACTTC.